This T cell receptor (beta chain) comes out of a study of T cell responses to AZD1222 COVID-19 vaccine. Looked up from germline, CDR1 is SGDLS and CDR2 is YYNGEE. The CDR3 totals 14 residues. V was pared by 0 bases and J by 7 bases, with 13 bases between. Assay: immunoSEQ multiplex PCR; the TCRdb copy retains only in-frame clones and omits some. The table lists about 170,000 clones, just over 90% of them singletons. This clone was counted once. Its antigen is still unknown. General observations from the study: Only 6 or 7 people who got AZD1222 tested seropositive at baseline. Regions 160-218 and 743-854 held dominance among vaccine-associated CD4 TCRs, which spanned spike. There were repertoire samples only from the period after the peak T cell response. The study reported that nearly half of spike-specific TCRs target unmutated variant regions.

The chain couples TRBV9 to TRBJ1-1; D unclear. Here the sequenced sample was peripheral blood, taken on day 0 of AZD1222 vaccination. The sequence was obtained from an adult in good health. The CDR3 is CASSVVLQTHEAFF. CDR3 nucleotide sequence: TGTGCCAGCAGCGTAGTACTACAGACGCATGAAGCTTTCTTT. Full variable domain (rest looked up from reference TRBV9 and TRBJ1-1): DSGVTQTPKHLITATGQRVTLRCSPRSGDLSVYWYQQSLDQGLQFLIQYYNGEERAKGNILERFSAQQFPDLHSELNLSSLELGDSALYFCASSVVLQTHEAFFGQGTRLTVV.